Listed here is a single T cell receptor (beta chain). Its antigen is not identified. This entry belongs to a study of cytomegalovirus exposure and HLA in healthy donors. Overall study results and limits: Reports credit the classifier with highly specific, highly sensitive diagnosis of cytomegalovirus status. Most of the CMV-associated TCR beta chains (in a later analysis) appeared to be HLA-restricted.

A multiplex PCR was run with 60 Vbeta primers and 13 Jbeta primers. The repertoire was sequenced with immunoSEQ multiplex PCR; TCRdb's copy has only in-frame clones and lacks some. The top ten hold 1.3% of the sample, which has roughly 100,000 clones, 70% to 80% seen once. Between the trimmed V and J ends, which lost 5 bases and 6 bases, there was a span of 11 bases. This CDR3 has 13 residues. Germline V CDR1 and CDR2: KGHSH, LQKENI. The receptor comes from a man aged 35 to 55 in good health and CMV-seronegative. V and J are TRBV18 and TRBJ2-4; D gene unclear. The sample consisted of PBMCs. CDR3 loop: CASSSTQINIQYF. CDR3 DNA: TGTGCCAGCTCAAGTACACAAATAAACATTCAGTACTTC.